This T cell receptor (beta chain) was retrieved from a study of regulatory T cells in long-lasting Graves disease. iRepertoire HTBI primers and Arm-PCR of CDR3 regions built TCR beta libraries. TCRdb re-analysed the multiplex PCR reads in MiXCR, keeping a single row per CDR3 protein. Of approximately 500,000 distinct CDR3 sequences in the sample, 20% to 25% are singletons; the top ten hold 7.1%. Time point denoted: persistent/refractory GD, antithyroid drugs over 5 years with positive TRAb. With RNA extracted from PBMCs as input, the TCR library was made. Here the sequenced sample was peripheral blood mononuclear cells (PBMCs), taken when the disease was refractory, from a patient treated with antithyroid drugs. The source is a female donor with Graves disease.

DNA of the CDR3: TGTGCCAGCAGCGTAGACGGGGGTGGTGAGCAGTTCTTC. Protein: CASSVDGGGEQFF. The V gene is TRBV9, the J gene TRBJ2-1; the D gene is possibly TRBD2 (6 bases). CDR3 length: 13 residues. Germline V gene data show CDR1 as SGDLS and CDR2 as YYNGEE. Deletions cut 0 bases from V and 9 bases from J, with 10 bases between.